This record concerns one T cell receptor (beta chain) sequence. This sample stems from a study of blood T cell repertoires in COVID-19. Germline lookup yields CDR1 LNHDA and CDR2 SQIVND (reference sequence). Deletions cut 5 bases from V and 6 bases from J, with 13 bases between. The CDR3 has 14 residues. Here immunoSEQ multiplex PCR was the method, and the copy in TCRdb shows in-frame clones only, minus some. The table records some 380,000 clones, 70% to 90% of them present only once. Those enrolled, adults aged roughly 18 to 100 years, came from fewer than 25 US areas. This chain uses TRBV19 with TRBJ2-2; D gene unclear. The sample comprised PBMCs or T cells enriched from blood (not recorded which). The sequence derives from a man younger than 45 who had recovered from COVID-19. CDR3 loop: CASSSLGGAGELFF. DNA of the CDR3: TGTGCCAGTAGTTCTCTTGGCGGAGCCGGGGAGCTGTTTTTT. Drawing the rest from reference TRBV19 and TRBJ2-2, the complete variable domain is DGGITQSPKYLFRKEGQNVTLSCEQNLNHDAMYWYRQDPGQGLRLIYYSQIVNDFQKGDIAEGYSVSREKKESFPLTVTSAQKNPTAFYLCASSSLGGAGELFFGEGSRLTVL.